This section outlines one T cell receptor (beta chain) sequence together with its context. Its antigen is unidentified. V dropped 4 bases and J dropped 4; count of bases not matched to a gene: 5. CDR3 length equals 15 residues. In germline, CDR1 is MGHRA, CDR2 YSYEKL. The data were obtained in a study of cytomegalovirus exposure and HLA in healthy donors. General study findings and limits: The classifier was said to identify cytomegalovirus status with high specificity and sensitivity. The authors excluded some V segments, including TRBV6-2 and TRBV6-3, as indistinguishable.

In the PCR, 60 Vbeta and 13 Jbeta primers were used. Method: immunoSEQ multiplex PCR; TCRdb's copy keeps in-frame clones and lacks some. The repertoire table contains around 48,000 clones. The chain is built from TRBV4-1 and TRBJ2-5; TRBD2 agrees at 11 bases. This TCR was sampled from a female donor in good health and CMV-seronegative. The sample taken for sequencing was PBMCs. CDR3 in amino acids: CASSPAGTSGETQYF. The CDR3 region has the DNA TGCGCCAGCAGCCCGGCCGGGACTAGCGGAGAGACCCAGTACTTC.